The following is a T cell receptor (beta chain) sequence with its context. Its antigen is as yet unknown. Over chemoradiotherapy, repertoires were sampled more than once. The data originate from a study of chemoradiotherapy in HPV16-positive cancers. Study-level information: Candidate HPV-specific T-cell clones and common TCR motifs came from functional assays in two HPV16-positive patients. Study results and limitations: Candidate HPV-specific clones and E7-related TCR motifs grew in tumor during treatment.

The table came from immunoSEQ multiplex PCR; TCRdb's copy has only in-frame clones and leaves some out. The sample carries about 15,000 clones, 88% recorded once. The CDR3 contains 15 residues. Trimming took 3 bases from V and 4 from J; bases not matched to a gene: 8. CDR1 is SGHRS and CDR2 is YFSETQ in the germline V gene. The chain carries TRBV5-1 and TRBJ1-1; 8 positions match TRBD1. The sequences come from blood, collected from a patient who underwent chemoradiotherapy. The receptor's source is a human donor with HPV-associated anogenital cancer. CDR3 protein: CASSSEDRAGTEAFF. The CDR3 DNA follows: TGCGCCAGCAGCTCAGAGGACAGGGCGGGCACTGAAGCTTTCTTT.